One sample yielded the 19 T cell receptor beta chains listed below, sequenced in a study of T-cell memory formation after mild COVID-19. TCRdb reprocessed the 5' RACE reads via MiXCR and lists one record per CDR3 protein. The data show roughly 45,000 distinct CDR3 sequences, 25% to 30% seen once. Material: PBMCs or a T cell subset sorted from them (not recorded which). The receptor source for this set is a man aged 18 to 30 who had mild COVID-19 (a few samples of this study predate the infection). Cell type and time point are not known.

This clonotype was detected only a few times. V is TRBV6-2 or TRBV6-3 and J is TRBJ1-6; D not certain. Trimming pared 2 bases from V and 10 bases from J, leaving 18 bases between. Germline V gene data show CDR1 as MNHEY and CDR2 as SVGEGT. This CDR3 comprises 16 residues. The CDR3 DNA is TGTGCCAGCAGTTACCCCCTTCAGGAGTCAGGATCACCCCTCCACTTT. Protein product: CASSYPLQESGSPLHF.

This clonotype was detected a few times. The rearrangement uses TRBV27 and TRBJ2-2; 7 positions match TRBD1. Germline assignment: CDR1 MNHEY and CDR2 SMNVEV (reference sequence). The length of the CDR3 is 16 residues. Losses at the gene ends were 6 bases for V and 5 bases for J; bases not matched to a gene: 12. This CDR3 reads CASSFTSGQPTGELFF. CDR3 bases: TGTGCCAGCAGCTTCACATCGGGACAGCCAACCGGGGAGCTGTTTTTT.

In its sample, this clonotype was seen a few times. V is TRBV9 and J is TRBJ2-5; 8 bases align to TRBD1. Germline V gene sequence: CDR1 SGDLS, CDR2 YYNGEE. The CDR3 is 14 residues long. The V gene end was trimmed by 1 base and the J gene end by 4 bases; junction bases not matched to a gene: 3. CDR3 loop: CASSVWGTGETQYF. The CDR3 DNA sequence: TGTGCCAGCAGCGTATGGGGGACAGGAGAGACCCAGTACTTC. The full variable domain, with the rest looked up from reference TRBV9 and TRBJ2-5, is DSGVTQTPKHLITATGQRVTLRCSPRSGDLSVYWYQQSLDQGLQFLIQYYNGEERAKGNILERFSAQQFPDLHSELNLSSLELGDSALYFCASSVWGTGETQYFGPGTRLLVL.

This clonotype was seen repeatedly, ten times or more. The chain joins TRBV20-1 to TRBJ2-7; 8 bases are shared with TRBD1. This CDR3 comprises 14 residues. From germline, CDR1 is DFQATT and CDR2 SNEGSKA (reference sequence). V trimming: 2 bases; J trimming: 3 bases; junction bases outside the gene matches: 6. This chain's CDR3 is CSARPPDRDYEQYV. The DNA for the CDR3 is TGCAGTGCTAGACCACCGGACAGGGACTACGAGCAGTACGTC.

V is TRBV5-1 and J is TRBJ2-5; a possible D gene is TRBD2 (5 bases). CDR1 and CDR2 from the germline V gene are SGHRS and YFSETQ. V lost 2 bases and J lost 3, with 11 bases in between. The CDR3 spans 14 residues. The CDR3 nucleotides read TGCGCCAGCAGCTTCGGCGGGTACGAAGAGACCCAGTACTTC. This translates into CASSFGGYEETQYF.

V usage is TRBV5-1 and J usage is TRBJ1-1; D is possibly TRBD1 (6 bases). The CDR3 contains 14 residues. The V end lost 7 bases, the J end lost 0 bases, and 13 bases lay between the germline ends. CDR1 and CDR2 (germline): SGHRS, YFSETQ. CDR3: CASAKGVMNTEAFF. CDR3 DNA sequence: TGCGCCAGCGCGAAGGGGGTAATGAACACTGAAGCTTTCTTT.

The chain links TRBV29-1 to TRBJ1-5, with D tentatively TRBD1 (5 bases). Trimming took off 7 bases at V and 13 bases at J, with 17 bases between the two ends. The CDR3 consists of 11 residues. Germline CDR1 SQVTM, CDR2 ANQGSEA. CDR3 amino acids: CSAVFLGTQHF. CDR3 bases: TGCAGCGCTGTATTCCTGGGGACGCAGCATTTT.

The chain employs TRBV12-3 or TRBV12-4 and TRBJ2-5; D gene unclear. The ends were cut back, 6 bases at V and 5 bases at J, with 10 bases in the middle. This CDR3 contains 12 residues. The CDR3 spells CASSWASETQYF. The CDR3 nucleotides read TGTGCCAGCAGCTGGGCGTCTGAGACCCAGTACTTC.

The chain joins TRBV6-4 to TRBJ2-3; TRBD2 aligns across 12 bases. The V and J ends lost 4 bases and 2 bases, in that order; junction bases with no gene match: 4. The CDR3 has 16 amino acids. Per the germline V gene, CDR1 is MRHNA and CDR2 is SNTAGT. This chain's CDR3 is CASSASGGDSTDTQYF. In DNA, the CDR3 is TGTGCCAGCAGTGCTAGCGGGGGGGATTCCACAGATACGCAGTATTTT.

The rearrangement uses TRBV6-2 or TRBV6-3 and TRBJ2-7, with 8 positions matching TRBD1. Germline values: CDR1 MNHEY, CDR2 SVGEGT. The CDR3 is 16 residues long. The junction had 11 bases not matched to a gene; V was cut back by 2 bases and J by 5 bases. CDR3 nucleotides: TGTGCCAGCAGTTACAACGCCCAGGGGGCGTCGGACGAGCAGTACGTC. Protein product: CASSYNAQGASDEQYV.

This chain links TRBV18 with TRBJ2-7, with D perhaps matching TRBD1 (5 bases). The CDR3 contains 13 residues. Between the trimmed V and J ends, which lost 3 bases and 5 bases, there was a span of 11 bases. The germline V gene encodes CDR1 KGHSH and CDR2 LQKENI. The CDR3 bases are TGTGCCAGCTCACCGTCAGGGTTCGACGAGCAGTACTTC. The encoded protein is CASSPSGFDEQYF.

A few counts support this clonotype. The chain links TRBV6-2 or TRBV6-3 to TRBJ2-1; D is tentatively TRBD1 or TRBD2 (5 bases each). V was clipped by 7 bases and J by 0 bases, with 13 bases between them. The CDR3 covers 15 residues. The germline gives CDR1 MNHEY, CDR2 SVGEGT. CDR3 residues: CASTPGTLSYNEQFF. The DNA for the CDR3 is TGTGCCAGCACCCCAGGGACGCTCTCCTACAATGAGCAGTTCTTC.

This chain links TRBV10-3 with TRBJ2-7, with D perhaps TRBD1 (6 bases). The CDR3 contains 18 residues. The germline V gene has CDR1 ENHRY and CDR2 SYGVKD. Trimming removed 3 bases from V and 0 bases from J, with 21 bases in between. This CDR3 reads CAISDLTTGKMGSYEQYF. In DNA, the CDR3 is TGTGCCATCAGTGATCTTACCACAGGGAAGATGGGCTCCTACGAGCAGTACTTC.

The chain uses TRBV4-3 and TRBJ1-3; D unclear. Germline V gives CDR1 LGHNA, CDR2 YSLEER. The CDR3 length is 15 residues. The germline V and J ends were trimmed by 0 bases and 0 bases, with 6 bases remaining between them. CDR3 DNA sequence: TGCGCCAGCAGCCAAGATTGGCGCTCTGGAAACACCATATATTTT. Its translation: CASSQDWRSGNTIYF.

The chain couples TRBV29-1 to TRBJ2-2; D tentatively reads TRBD1 or TRBD2 (6 bases each). The CDR3 extends over 15 amino acids. Germline assignment: CDR1 SQVTM and CDR2 ANQGSEA. Trimming shortened V by 4 bases and J by 5 bases, and 17 bases separated the two germline ends. The CDR3 DNA reads as TGCAGCGTTGTAGGAGGGAGCAGGGGAACCGGGGAGCTGTTTTTT. It encodes CSVVGGSRGTGELFF.

Here the CDR3 DNA reads TGTGCCAGCAGTTTCCGGACAGGGGGCGGTGAGCAGTTCTTC. Translating it yields CASSFRTGGGEQFF. The chain joins TRBV27 to TRBJ2-1; 11 bases match TRBD1. The germline CDR1 and CDR2 sequences are MNHEY and SMNVEV (reference sequence). J gave up 9 bases and V 3 bases, and 4 bases lay outside the gene matches. This CDR3 is built from 14 residues.

This chain uses TRBV7-9 with TRBJ1-2; D uncertain. Germline V CDR1 and CDR2: SEHNR, FQNEAQ (reference sequence). The CDR3 totals 14 residues. V was trimmed by 4 bases and J by 4 bases, leaving 13 bases between them. This CDR3 is CASSYGGSLYGYTF. The CDR3 region has the DNA TGTGCCAGCAGCTACGGTGGAAGCCTCTATGGCTACACCTTC.

This clonotype was counted only a few times. The chain links TRBV11-2 to TRBJ2-7; tentatively, D is TRBD2 (6 bases). V was trimmed by 9 bases and J by 3 bases, leaving 9 bases between them. CDR1 and CDR2 (germline): SGHAT, FQNNGV. The CDR3 extends over 11 amino acids. CDR3 in amino acids: CASSGYYEQYF. The CDR3 DNA is TGTGCCAGTAGCGGTTACTACGAGCAGTACTTC.

This chain uses TRBV5-1 with TRBJ2-1; D may be TRBD1 (6 bases). The CDR3 has 14 amino acids. Trimming cost V 4 bases and J 5 bases, with 13 bases left between them. Germline CDR1 is SGHRS and CDR2 is YFSETQ. The CDR3 region is CASSTTGYNNEQFF. CDR3 in DNA: TGCGCCAGCAGCACGACAGGCTATAACAATGAGCAGTTCTTC.